One and the same sample provided the 30 T cell receptor beta chains below, sequenced in a study of T cells in Graves' hyperthyroidism and ophthalmopathy. It was RNA transcripts that yielded the amplified TCR beta CDR3 regions. Carried out on the TCR CDR3, a first-round RT-PCR used the HTBI primer set. Each CDR3 protein gets one entry after TCRdb re-called the multiplex PCR reads with MiXCR. The sample contains 490,000 or so distinct CDR3 sequences, 35% to 50% of which appear only once. The sequenced material came from peripheral blood or thyroid tissue (not recorded which). These receptors were obtained from an adult woman with Graves' disease, either hyperthyroidism or ophthalmopathy (not recorded which).

This chain links TRBV19 with TRBJ2-7; D ambiguous. CDR3 length: 13 residues. CDR1 LNHDA and CDR2 SQIVND come from the germline V gene (reference sequence). V dropped 5 bases and J dropped 4 bases, with 12 bases sitting between them. CDR3 in amino acids: CASSAGTRYEQYF. The DNA of the CDR3 is TGTGCCAGTAGTGCCGGAACCCGATACGAGCAGTACTTC.

A single count supports this clonotype. The rearrangement joins TRBV7-2 to TRBJ1-6; D uncertain. This CDR3 contains 14 residues. Germline-derived CDR1 and CDR2 are SGHTA and FQGNSA. Trimming pared 4 bases from V and 7 bases from J, leaving 11 bases between. CDR3 residues: CASSYVGANSPLHF. DNA for the CDR3: TGTGCCAGCAGCTACGTTGGAGCGAATTCACCCCTCCACTTT.

V is TRBV6-4 and J is TRBJ2-7; D not certain. V lost 11 bases and J lost 5, with 16 bases in between. The CDR3 is 12 residues long. CDR1 is MRHNA and CDR2 is SNTAGT in the germline V gene. CDR3 protein: CAAERSVHEQYF. The CDR3 DNA follows: TGTGCCGCCGAAAGGTCGGTCCACGAGCAGTACTTC.

In this sample, this clonotype turned up many times. The chain couples TRBV2 to TRBJ1-1; D ambiguous. Germline V gene data show CDR1 as SNHLY and CDR2 as FYNNEI. The CDR3 length is 14 residues. V lost 7 bases to trimming and J lost 2 bases, with 14 bases between them. The DNA for the CDR3 is TGTGCCAGCACCCTAGGGCAGAGTAACACTGAAGCTTTCTTT. It yields the protein CASTLGQSNTEAFF.

This clonotype was detected many times. V usage is TRBV12-3 or TRBV12-4 and J usage is TRBJ2-7; the D gene is possibly TRBD2 (5 bases). The CDR3 length is 13 residues. The V end was cut by 0 bases, the J end by 4 bases, with 7 bases between. The CDR3 loop reads CASSLAGVYEQYF. The CDR3 DNA reads TGTGCCAGCAGTTTAGCGGGAGTGTACGAGCAGTACTTC.

In the case of this clonotype: The germline gene is not matched at one end of the junction; a read error may be the cause. V usage is TRBV7-3 and J usage is TRBJ2-2; TRBD2 aligns across 7 bases. This CDR3 is built from 14 residues. Per the germline V gene, CDR1 is SGHTA and CDR2 is FQGTGA. The CDR3 sequence is CASGEGSYTGELLF. The CDR3 DNA is TGCGCCAGCGGGGAGGGCTCGTACACCGGGGAGCTGCTTTTT.

This clonotype was detected many times. The chain recombines TRBV20-1 with TRBJ1-1; the D gene is possibly TRBD1 (6 bases). In germline, CDR1 is DFQATT, CDR2 SNEGSKA (reference sequence). The CDR3 loop spans 13 amino acids. This CDR3 is CRAPRVGGPEAFF. In DNA form, the CDR3 reads TGCAGGGCCCCCAGAGTAGGGGGGCCTGAAGCTTTCTTT.

This clonotype was seen a few times. The chain is built from TRBV28 and TRBJ1-1, with TRBD1 as a possible D gene (6 bases). The V gene lost 1 base and the J gene lost 3 bases, with 15 bases spanning the gap. The CDR3 extends over 16 amino acids. Germline CDR1 and CDR2: MDHEN and SYDVKM. This CDR3 is CASSLFRRGGDTEAFF. CDR3 nucleotide sequence: TGTGCCAGCAGTTTATTCCGCAGGGGAGGGGACACTGAAGCTTTCTTT.

The chain is built from TRBV10-2 and TRBJ1-1; TRBD1 aligns across 8 bases. This CDR3 contains 15 residues. Unmatched junction bases numbered 7, after V lost 3 bases and J lost 4 bases. Germline V lookup: CDR1 WSHSY, CDR2 SAAADI. The CDR3 nucleotides are TGCGCCAGCAGTGAAATGGGACAGGAGGGCACTGAAGCTTTCTTT. The encoded protein is CASSEMGQEGTEAFF.

This clonotype appeared many times. The rearrangement joins TRBV7-2 to TRBJ2-7; TRBD2 aligns across 11 bases. The CDR3 loop spans 14 amino acids. V lost 3 bases to trimming and J lost 2 bases; unmatched junction nucleotides: 0. Per germline, CDR1 SGHTA and CDR2 FQGNSA. CDR3 in DNA: TGTGCCAGCAGCTTGACTAGCGGGGCCTACGAGCAGTACTTC. Its translation is CASSLTSGAYEQYF.

This sequence joins TRBV20-1 and TRBJ2-7; 10 nucleotides agree with TRBD1. The assigned J gene may be wrong: the sequence end matches TRBJ2-5 better. The CDR3 runs 12 residues. Germline-derived CDR1 and CDR2 are DFQATT and SNEGSKA (reference sequence). The CDR3 spells CSAQGQGKTQYF. The CDR3 DNA reads TGCAGTGCGCAGGGACAGGGGAAGACCCAGTACTTC.

This clonotype was found many times. The chain carries TRBV20-1 and TRBJ1-1; D not certain. In germline, CDR1 is DFQATT, CDR2 SNEGSKA (reference sequence). CDR3 size: 13 residues. V was trimmed by 8 bases and J by 1 base, leaving 14 bases between them. The chain's CDR3 is CSSSRATNTEAFF. Here the CDR3 DNA reads TGCAGTTCTTCGCGGGCGACGAACACTGAAGCTTTCTTT.

In its sample, this clonotype was seen once. The chain links TRBV19 to TRBJ2-7, with D tentatively TRBD1 (6 bases). This CDR3 spans 14 amino acids. CDR1 is LNHDA, CDR2 SQIVND, per germline (reference sequence). V gave up 6 bases and J gave up 4 bases, with 16 bases separating them. In DNA form, the CDR3 reads TGTGCCAGTAGCAGGGGAAGTCAACAATACGAGCAGTACTTC. Amino acid sequence: CASSRGSQQYEQYF. Variable domain in full (rest from reference TRBV19 and TRBJ2-7): DGGITQSPKYLFRKEGQNVTLSCEQNLNHDAMYWYRQDPGQGLRLIYYSQIVNDFQKGDIAEGYSVSREKKESFPLTVTSAQKNPTAFYLCASSRGSQQYEQYFGPGTRLTVT.

Remarks on this clonotype: One end of the junction does not line up with germline, which may come from a read error. In DNA form, the CDR3 reads TGTACCAGCACCTTAGGGGGTAGCGGGGTAGAGACCCAGTACTTC. Its translation is CTSTLGGSGVETQYF. The chain has TRBV6-5 and TRBJ2-5, with 8 bases fitting TRBD2. CDR3 size: 15 residues. Per germline, CDR1 MNHEY and CDR2 SVGAGI.

This clonotype was recorded many times. V and J are TRBV13 and TRBJ2-7; TRBD2 agrees at 7 bases. The length of the CDR3 is 17 residues. CDR1 is PRHDT, CDR2 FYEKMQ, per germline (reference sequence). The junction had 16 bases not matched to a gene; V was cut back by 3 bases and J by 5 bases. The CDR3 here is CASSLTIAGLGRDEQYF. For the CDR3, the DNA is TGTGCCAGCAGCTTGACCATAGCGGGCTTAGGACGTGACGAGCAGTACTTC.

This chain uses TRBV20-1 with TRBJ1-2; maybe TRBD1 (5 bases). The V end was cut by 3 bases, the J end by 6 bases, with 14 bases between. The germline V gene encodes CDR1 DFQATT and CDR2 SNEGSKA (reference sequence). This CDR3 comprises 13 residues. CDR3 residues: CSARETGVNGYTF. The CDR3, as DNA: TGCAGTGCTAGGGAAACAGGCGTCAATGGCTACACCTTC.

This clonotype showed up just a few times. V is TRBV2 and J is TRBJ1-6, with D perhaps matching TRBD1 (5 bases). Germline V lookup: CDR1 SNHLY, CDR2 FYNNEI. V lost 7 bases and J lost 9, with 10 bases in between. CDR3 size: 12 residues. The CDR3 sequence: CASMGDASPLHF. DNA for the CDR3: TGTGCCAGCATGGGGGACGCTTCACCCCTCCACTTT.

Ten or more counts support this clonotype. V usage is TRBV6-6 and J usage is TRBJ1-5, with 8 bases lining up with TRBD1. With V trimmed by 7 bases and J by 8 bases, 7 bases remained unmatched. The CDR3 is made up of 13 amino acids. The germline V gene encodes CDR1 MNHNY and CDR2 SVGAGI (reference sequence). CDR3 residues: CASTKDRDEPQHF. For the CDR3, the DNA is TGTGCCAGCACCAAGGACAGGGATGAGCCCCAGCATTTT.

J is TRBJ1-1 and V is TRBV30; D gene unclear. Trimming took 1 base from V and 0 from J, leaving 9 bases between them. The germline CDR1 and CDR2 sequences are GTSNPN and SVGIG (reference sequence). The CDR3 is made up of 14 amino acids. In DNA, the CDR3 is TGTGCCTGGAGTGGGGCACCCTTGAACACTGAAGCTTTCTTT. It yields the protein CAWSGAPLNTEAFF.

The J gene is TRBJ1-5, the V gene TRBV12-3 or TRBV12-4; a possible D gene is TRBD1 (5 bases). The CDR3 totals 14 residues. V shed 2 bases and J shed 2 bases, with 7 bases lying between them. The CDR3 DNA is TGTGCCAGCAGTTTAATGGGACGCAATCAGCCCCAGCATTTT. Protein product: CASSLMGRNQPQHF.

V gene TRBV2 combines with J gene TRBJ2-2; 7 bases map to TRBD1. J lost 5 bases, V lost 7 bases, and 7 bases had no gene match. This CDR3 has 14 residues. In germline, CDR1 is SNHLY, CDR2 FYNNEI. As DNA, the CDR3 is TGTGCCAGCACTCGGGACAGCCTTACCGGGGAGCTGTTTTTT. This encodes CASTRDSLTGELFF.

This chain links TRBV7-9 with TRBJ2-5, with D possibly being TRBD1 or TRBD2 (5 bases each). Germline-derived CDR1 and CDR2 are SEHNR and FQNEAQ (reference sequence). The CDR3 has 14 amino acids. V lost 4 bases and J 5 bases, leaving 14 bases between the germline ends. For the CDR3, the DNA is TGTGCCAGCAGCTCAGCCGAGGGGCGGGAGACCCAGTACTTC. It is translated as CASSSAEGRETQYF.

This sequence joins TRBV19 and TRBJ1-2; D is possibly TRBD1 (6 bases). The CDR3 is made up of 14 amino acids. Germline-derived CDR1 and CDR2 are LNHDA and SQIVND (reference sequence). Trimming took 9 bases from V and 2 from J, leaving 16 bases between them. The CDR3 loop reads CASSRDRRNYGYTF. The DNA of the CDR3 is TGTGCCAGCAGTCGTGACAGGAGAAACTATGGCTACACCTTC.

In its sample, this clonotype was seen once. The chain is built from TRBV9 and TRBJ1-4, with D tentatively TRBD1 (5 bases). This CDR3 has 15 residues. Germline V gives CDR1 SGDLS, CDR2 YYNGEE. The V end was cut by 4 bases, the J end by 5 bases, with 15 bases between. The CDR3 reads CASSPTSGANEKLFF. DNA of the CDR3: TGTGCCAGCAGCCCTACTAGCGGGGCCAATGAAAAACTGTTTTTT.

Many counts were recorded for this clonotype. The chain employs TRBV5-6 and TRBJ1-3; weak D call: TRBD1 (5 bases). V lost 1 base and J lost 4, with 9 bases in between. The CDR3 is 14 amino acids. The germline V gene encodes CDR1 SGHDT and CDR2 YYEEEE. CDR3 nucleotides: TGTGCCAGCAGCTTGTCAGGGATCGGAAACACCATATATTTT. As protein: CASSLSGIGNTIYF. The full variable domain, its missing parts supplied by reference TRBV5-6 and TRBJ1-3, is DAGVTQSPTHLIKTRGQQVTLRCSPKSGHDTVSWYQQALGQGPQFIFQYYEEEERQRGNFPDRFSGHQFPNYSSELNVNALLLGDSALYLCASSLSGIGNTIYFGEGSWLTVV.

The sample holds many counts of this clonotype. The chain has TRBV7-2 and TRBJ2-7; 16 bases fit TRBD2. CDR1 is SGHTA, CDR2 FQGNSA, per germline. The CDR3 sequence is 17 residues long. V was pared by 4 bases and J by 4 bases, with 7 bases of the junction left unmatched. CDR3 residues: CASSSGLAGGPVYEQYF. The DNA of the CDR3 is TGTGCCAGCAGCTCGGGACTAGCGGGAGGGCCTGTTTACGAGCAGTACTTC. The entire variable domain, with the rest obtained from reference TRBV7-2 and TRBJ2-7, is as follows: GAGVSQSPSNKVTEKGKDVELRCDPISGHTALYWYRQSLGQGLEFLIYFQGNSAPDKSGLPSDRFSAERTGGSVSTLTIQRTQQEDSAVYLCASSSGLAGGPVYEQYFGPGTRLTVT.

This clonotype was found a few times. This chain joins TRBV7-3 and TRBJ1-5; 8 bases fit TRBD1. The CDR3 is 14 amino acids. CDR1 and CDR2 from the germline V gene are SGHTA and FQGTGA. V shed 6 bases, J shed 9 bases, and the junction held 10 bases outside the gene matches. The CDR3 DNA follows: TGTGCCAGCAGTAGACAGGGGCGGAGGCTGCCCCAGCATTTT. This codes for CASSRQGRRLPQHF. The full variable domain, its missing parts supplied by reference TRBV7-3 and TRBJ1-5, is GAGVSQTPSNKVTEKGKYVELRCDPISGHTALYWYRQSLGQGPEFLIYFQGTGAADDSGLPNDRFFAVRPEGSVSTLKIQRTERGDSAVYLCASSRQGRRLPQHFGDGTRLSIL.

The CDR3 bases are TGCGCCAGCAGTGATGTAAGGACGCCGGAAAAACTGTTTTTT. Residues: CASSDVRTPEKLFF. The chain combines TRBV10-2 with TRBJ1-4, with no clear D. V was trimmed by 3 bases and J by 8 bases, leaving 13 bases between them. The CDR3 covers 14 residues. Germline loops: CDR1 WSHSY, CDR2 SAAADI.

J is TRBJ2-7 and V is TRBV10-3; the match to TRBD1 covers 7 bases. This CDR3 is 13 amino acids long. Germline V lookup: CDR1 ENHRY, CDR2 SYGVKD. Germline trimming cut 7 bases from V and 5 bases from J; bases unmatched to any gene: 8. The CDR3 DNA sequence: TGTGCCATCAACCCAGACAGGGCGGACGAGCAGTACTTC. Amino acid sequence: CAINPDRADEQYF.

This clonotype was detected a few times. The rearrangement links TRBV29-1 to TRBJ1-2; possible D gene TRBD1, 6 bases. The CDR3 is made up of 13 amino acids. Between the trimmed V and J ends, which lost 7 bases and 3 bases, there was a span of 15 bases. Germline CDR1 is SQVTM and CDR2 is ANQGSEA. DNA of the CDR3: TGCAGCGCCTACAGGGTTTGGGACTATGGCTACACCTTC. This translates into CSAYRVWDYGYTF. The whole variable domain, filled in from reference TRBV29-1 and TRBJ1-2, reads SAVISQKPSRDICQRGTSLTIQCQVDSQVTMMFWYRQQPGQSLTLIATANQGSEATYESGFVIDKFPISRPNLTFSTLTVSNMSPEDSSIYLCSAYRVWDYGYTFGSGTRLTVV.